This T cell receptor beta chain is drawn from a study of blood T cell repertoires in COVID-19. As for the study in general: The cDNA or gDNA used as material had been derived from T cells, B-cell-depleted T cells, or PBMCs.

The CDR3 spans 12 residues. V dropped 6 bases and J dropped 10; count of bases not matched to a gene: 5. The germline V gene encodes CDR1 MDHEN and CDR2 SYDVKM. Authors' processing steps: Reference gene primer amplification yielded estimated nucleated cell counts. Method: immunoSEQ multiplex PCR; TCRdb's copy keeps in-frame clones and lacks some. D and trimming come from the DNA, and the V and J calls and clone size come from that table. The table records 300,000 to 350,000 clones, around 89% of them present only once. This clone was observed once. The specimen sequenced was PBMCs or T cells enriched from blood (not recorded which). V gene TRBV28 combines with J gene TRBJ2-1; 8 nucleotides match TRBD1. The clonotype comes from a woman aged 18-30 years with acute COVID-19. Here the CDR3 reads CASSLWDREQFF. DNA for the CDR3: TGTGCCAGCAGCCTATGGGACAGGGAGCAGTTCTTC.